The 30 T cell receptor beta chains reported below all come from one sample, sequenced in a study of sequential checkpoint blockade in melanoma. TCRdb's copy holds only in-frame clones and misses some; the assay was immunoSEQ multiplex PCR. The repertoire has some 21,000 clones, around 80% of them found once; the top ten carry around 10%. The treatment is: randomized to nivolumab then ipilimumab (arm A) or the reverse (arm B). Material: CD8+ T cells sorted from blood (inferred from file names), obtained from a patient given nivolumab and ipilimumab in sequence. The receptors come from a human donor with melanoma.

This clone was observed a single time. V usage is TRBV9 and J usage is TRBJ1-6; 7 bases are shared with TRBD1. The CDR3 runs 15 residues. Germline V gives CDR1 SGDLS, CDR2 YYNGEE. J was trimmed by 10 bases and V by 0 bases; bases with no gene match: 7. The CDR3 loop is CASSVGAGGLSPLHF. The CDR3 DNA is TGTGCCAGCAGCGTAGGAGCAGGGGGTCTCTCACCCCTCCACTTT. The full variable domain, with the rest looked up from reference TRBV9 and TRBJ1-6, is DSGVTQTPKHLITATGQRVTLRCSPRSGDLSVYWYQQSLDQGLQFLIQYYNGEERAKGNILERFSAQQFPDLHSELNLSSLELGDSALYFCASSVGAGGLSPLHFGNGTRLTVT.

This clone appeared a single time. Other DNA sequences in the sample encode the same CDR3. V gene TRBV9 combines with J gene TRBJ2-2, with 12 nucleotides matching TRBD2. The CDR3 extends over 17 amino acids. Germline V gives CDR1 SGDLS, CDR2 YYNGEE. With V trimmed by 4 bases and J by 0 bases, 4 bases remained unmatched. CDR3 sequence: CASSLTSGRSNTGELFF. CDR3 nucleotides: TGTGCCAGCAGCTTAACTAGCGGGAGGTCGAACACCGGGGAGCTGTTTTTT.

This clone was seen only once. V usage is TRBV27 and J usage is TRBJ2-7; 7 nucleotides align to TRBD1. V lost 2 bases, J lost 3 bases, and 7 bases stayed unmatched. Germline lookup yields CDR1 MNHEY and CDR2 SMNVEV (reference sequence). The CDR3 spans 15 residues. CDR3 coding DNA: TGTGCCAGCAGTTTAGTAAGGGGGCAGATCTACGAGCAGTACTTC. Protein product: CASSLVRGQIYEQYF.

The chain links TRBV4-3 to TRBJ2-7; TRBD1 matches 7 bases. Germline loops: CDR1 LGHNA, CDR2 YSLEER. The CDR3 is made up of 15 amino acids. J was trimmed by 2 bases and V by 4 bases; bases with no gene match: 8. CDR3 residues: CASSPLDRSTYEQYF. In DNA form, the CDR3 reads TGCGCCAGCAGCCCGTTGGACAGGTCGACCTACGAGCAGTACTTC.

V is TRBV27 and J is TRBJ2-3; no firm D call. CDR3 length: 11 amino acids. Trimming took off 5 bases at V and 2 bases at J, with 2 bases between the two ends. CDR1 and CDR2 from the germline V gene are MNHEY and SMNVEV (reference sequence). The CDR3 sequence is CASSHTDTQYF. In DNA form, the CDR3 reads TGTGCCAGCAGTCACACAGATACGCAGTATTTT.

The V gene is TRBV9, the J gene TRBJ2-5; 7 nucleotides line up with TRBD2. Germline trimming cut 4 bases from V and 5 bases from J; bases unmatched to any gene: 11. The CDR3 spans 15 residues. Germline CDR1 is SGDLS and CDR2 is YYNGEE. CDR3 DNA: TGTGCCAGCAGCTCGGGTGGGGGGGTCGACGAGACCCAGTACTTC. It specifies CASSSGGGVDETQYF.

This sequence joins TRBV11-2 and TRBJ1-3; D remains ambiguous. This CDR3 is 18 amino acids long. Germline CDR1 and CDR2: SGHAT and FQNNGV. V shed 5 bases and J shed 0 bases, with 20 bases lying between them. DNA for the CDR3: TGTGCCAGCAGCGGCACCCCCCCCTGGAGGAGCTCTGGAAACACCATATATTTT. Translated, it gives CASSGTPPWRSSGNTIYF.

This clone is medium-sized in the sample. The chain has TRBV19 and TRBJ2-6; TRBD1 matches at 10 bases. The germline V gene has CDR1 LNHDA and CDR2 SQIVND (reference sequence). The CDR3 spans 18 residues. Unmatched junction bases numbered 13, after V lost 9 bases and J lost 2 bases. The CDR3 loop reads CASNDPGQGNPGANVLTF. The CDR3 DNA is TGTGCCAGCAATGATCCGGGACAGGGGAATCCTGGGGCCAACGTCCTGACTTTC.

The DNA of the CDR3 is TGTGCCAGCAGTTACGCCTCAGGGGGTAGCACAGATACGCAGTATTTT. It is translated as CASSYASGGSTDTQYF. The chain is built from TRBV6-5 and TRBJ2-3; 7 bases are a match to TRBD1. The CDR3 runs to 16 residues. The germline V gene encodes CDR1 MNHEY and CDR2 SVGAGI. The V segment lost 2 bases and the J segment 0 bases; nucleotides outside the gene matches: 5.

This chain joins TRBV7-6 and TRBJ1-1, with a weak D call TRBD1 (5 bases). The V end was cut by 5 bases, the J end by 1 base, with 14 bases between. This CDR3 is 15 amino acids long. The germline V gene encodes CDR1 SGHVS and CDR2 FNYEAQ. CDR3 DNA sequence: TGTGCCAGCAGCCTCTGGGGGGGGAAGAACACTGAAGCTTTCTTT. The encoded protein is CASSLWGGKNTEAFF.

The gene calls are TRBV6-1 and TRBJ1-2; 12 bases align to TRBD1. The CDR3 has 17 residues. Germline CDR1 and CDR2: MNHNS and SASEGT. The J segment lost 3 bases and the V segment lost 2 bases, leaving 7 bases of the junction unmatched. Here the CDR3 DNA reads TGTGCCAGCAGTGAACCCGGGACAGGGGGCGCCGACTATGGCTACACCTTC. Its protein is CASSEPGTGGADYGYTF.

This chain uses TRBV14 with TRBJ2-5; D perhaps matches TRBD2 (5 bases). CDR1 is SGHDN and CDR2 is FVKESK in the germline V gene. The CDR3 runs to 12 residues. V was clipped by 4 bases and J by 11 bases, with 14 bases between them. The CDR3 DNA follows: TGTGCCAGCAGCCTGGGAGCTCTAGAGCAGTACTTC. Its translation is CASSLGALEQYF.

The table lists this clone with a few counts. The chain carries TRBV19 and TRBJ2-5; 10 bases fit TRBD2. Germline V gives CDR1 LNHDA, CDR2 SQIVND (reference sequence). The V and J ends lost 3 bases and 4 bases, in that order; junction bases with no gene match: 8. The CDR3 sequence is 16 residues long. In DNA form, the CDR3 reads TGTGCCAGTAGTATGACGTTAGCGGGGGGCCTAGAGACCCAGTACTTC. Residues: CASSMTLAGGLETQYF.

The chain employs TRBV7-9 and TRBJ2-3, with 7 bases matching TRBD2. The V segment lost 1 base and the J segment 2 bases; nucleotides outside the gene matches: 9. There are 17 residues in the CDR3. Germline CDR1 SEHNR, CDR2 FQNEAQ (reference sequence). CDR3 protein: CASSLGVSGRDTDTQYF. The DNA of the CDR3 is TGTGCCAGCAGCTTAGGAGTATCTGGGAGGGACACAGATACGCAGTATTTT.

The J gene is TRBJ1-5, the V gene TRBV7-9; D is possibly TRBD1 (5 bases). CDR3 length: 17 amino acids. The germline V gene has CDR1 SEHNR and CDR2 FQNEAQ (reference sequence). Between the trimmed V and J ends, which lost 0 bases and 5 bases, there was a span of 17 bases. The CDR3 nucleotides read TGTGCCAGCAGCTTAGCGCTTGGGGGGGGGACTGATCAGCCCCAGCATTTT. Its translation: CASSLALGGGTDQPQHF.

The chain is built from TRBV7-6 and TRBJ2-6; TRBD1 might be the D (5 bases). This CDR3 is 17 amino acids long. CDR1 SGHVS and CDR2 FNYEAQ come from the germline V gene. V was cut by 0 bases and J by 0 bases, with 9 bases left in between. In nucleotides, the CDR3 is TGTGCCAGCAGCTTAGCGAAGGACAACTCTGGGGCCAACGTCCTGACTTTC. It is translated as CASSLAKDNSGANVLTF. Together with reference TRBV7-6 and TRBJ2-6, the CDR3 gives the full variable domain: GAGVSQSPRYKVTKRGQDVALRCDPISGHVSLYWYRQALGQGPEFLTYFNYEAQQDKSGLPNDRFSAERPEGSISTLTIQRTEQRDSAMYRCASSLAKDNSGANVLTFGAGSRLTVL.

CDR3 sequence: CASSLLLVNEQFF. CDR3 nucleotide sequence: TGTGCCAGCAGTTTATTACTAGTCAATGAGCAGTTCTTC. The chain employs TRBV27 and TRBJ2-1; TRBD2 is a possible D gene (5 bases). CDR3 size: 13 residues. The V gene's germline CDR1 is MNHEY and CDR2 SMNVEV (reference sequence). With 1 base removed from V and 6 bases from J, the gap between germline ends came to 7 bases.

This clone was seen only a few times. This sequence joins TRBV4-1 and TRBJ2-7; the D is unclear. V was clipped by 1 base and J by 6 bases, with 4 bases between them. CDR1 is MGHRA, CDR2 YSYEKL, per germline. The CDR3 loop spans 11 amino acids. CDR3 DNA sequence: TGCGCCAGCAGCCAAGGTCTCGAGCAGTACTTC. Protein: CASSQGLEQYF.

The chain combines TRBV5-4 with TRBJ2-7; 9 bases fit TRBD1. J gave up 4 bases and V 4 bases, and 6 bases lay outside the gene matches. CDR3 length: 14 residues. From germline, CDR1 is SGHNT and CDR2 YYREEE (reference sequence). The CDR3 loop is CASSLPGQGYEQYF. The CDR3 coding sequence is TGTGCCAGCAGCCTACCGGGACAGGGTTACGAGCAGTACTTC.

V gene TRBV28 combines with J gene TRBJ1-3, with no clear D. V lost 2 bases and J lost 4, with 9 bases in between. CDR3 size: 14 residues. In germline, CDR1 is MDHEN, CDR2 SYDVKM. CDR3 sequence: CASSLLLRGNTIYF. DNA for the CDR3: TGTGCCAGCAGTTTACTCTTGCGGGGAAACACCATATATTTT.

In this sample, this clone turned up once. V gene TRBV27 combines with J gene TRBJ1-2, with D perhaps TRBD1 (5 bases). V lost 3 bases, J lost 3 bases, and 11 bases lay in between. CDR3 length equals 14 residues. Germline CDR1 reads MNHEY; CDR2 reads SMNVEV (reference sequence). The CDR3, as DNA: TGTGCCAGCAGTTTCGTCCGGGGGGACTATGGCTACACCTTC. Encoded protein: CASSFVRGDYGYTF.

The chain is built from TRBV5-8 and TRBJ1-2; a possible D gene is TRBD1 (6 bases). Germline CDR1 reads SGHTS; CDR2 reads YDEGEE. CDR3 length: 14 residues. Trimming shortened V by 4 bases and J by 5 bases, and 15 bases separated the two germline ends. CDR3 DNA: TGTGCCAGCAGCCCCCTTGGACAGATATATGGCTACACCTTC. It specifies CASSPLGQIYGYTF.

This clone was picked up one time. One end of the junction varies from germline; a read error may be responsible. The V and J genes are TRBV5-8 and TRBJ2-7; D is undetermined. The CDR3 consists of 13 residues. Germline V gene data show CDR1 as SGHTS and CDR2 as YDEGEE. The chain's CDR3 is CASSLNFSDEQYF. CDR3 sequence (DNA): TGTGCCAGCAGCTTGAATTTCTCCGACGAGCAGTACTTC.

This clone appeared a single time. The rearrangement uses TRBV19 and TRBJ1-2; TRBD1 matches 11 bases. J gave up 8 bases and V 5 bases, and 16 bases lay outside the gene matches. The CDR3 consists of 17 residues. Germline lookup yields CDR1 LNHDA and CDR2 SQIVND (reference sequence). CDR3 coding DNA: TGTGCCAGTAGTGACCCCGGGACAGGGGGTATTCACTCCGGCTACACCTTC. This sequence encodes CASSDPGTGGIHSGYTF.

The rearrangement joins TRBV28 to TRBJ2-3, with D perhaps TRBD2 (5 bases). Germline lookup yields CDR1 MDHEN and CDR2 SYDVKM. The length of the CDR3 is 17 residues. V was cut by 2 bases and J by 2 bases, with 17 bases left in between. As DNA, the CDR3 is TGTGCCAGCAGTTTACTGTTGGGGAGAAGCGACACAGATACGCAGTATTTT. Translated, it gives CASSLLLGRSDTDTQYF.

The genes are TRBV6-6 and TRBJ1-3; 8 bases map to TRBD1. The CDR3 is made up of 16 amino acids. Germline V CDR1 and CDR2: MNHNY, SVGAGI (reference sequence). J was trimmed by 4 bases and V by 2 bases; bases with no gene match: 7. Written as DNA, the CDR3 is TGTGCCAGCAGTTACGGGGAGGGGGACAGGGGAAACACCATATATTTT. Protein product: CASSYGEGDRGNTIYF.

CDR3 in DNA: TGTGCCAGCAGTTTGATAGCGGGGTGGGAGACCCAGTACTTC. Translation gives CASSLIAGWETQYF. The V and J genes are TRBV27 and TRBJ2-5; 8 nucleotides agree with TRBD2. Germline values: CDR1 MNHEY, CDR2 SMNVEV (reference sequence). Trimming cost V 3 bases and J 5 bases; bases outside gene matches: 5. This CDR3 contains 14 residues.

The CDR3 DNA reads TGCGCCAGCAGCCAAGTCGCCAGGGGGCGGACTGAAGCTTTCTTT. This translates into CASSQVARGRTEAFF. V usage is TRBV4-1 and J usage is TRBJ1-1, with 8 bases matching TRBD1. The V and J ends lost 1 base and 5 bases, in that order; junction bases with no gene match: 6. The CDR3 is made up of 15 amino acids. The germline CDR1 and CDR2 sequences are MGHRA and YSYEKL.

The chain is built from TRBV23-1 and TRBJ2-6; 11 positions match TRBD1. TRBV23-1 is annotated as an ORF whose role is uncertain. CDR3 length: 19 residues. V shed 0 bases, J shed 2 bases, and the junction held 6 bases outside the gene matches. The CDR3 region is CASSQSPDRGRTGANVLTF. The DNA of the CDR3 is TGCGCCAGCAGTCAATCTCCGGACAGGGGGCGAACTGGGGCCAACGTCCTGACTTTC.

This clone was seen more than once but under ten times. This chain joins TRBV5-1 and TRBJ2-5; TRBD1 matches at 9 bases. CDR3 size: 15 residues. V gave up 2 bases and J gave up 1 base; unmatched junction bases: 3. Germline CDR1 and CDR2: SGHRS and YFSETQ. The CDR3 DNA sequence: TGCGCCAGCAGCTTCGGACAGGGGTCCCAAGAGACCCAGTACTTC. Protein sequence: CASSFGQGSQETQYF.